This TCR beta chain was captured in a study of CD8+ T cells in alopecia areata. On the study more broadly: Scoring treated patients' severity relied on the percentage of scalp area affected. Study results and caveats: The link between baseline CD8+ expansion and response remains uncertain with one nonresponder.

Germline lookup yields CDR1 SQVTM and CDR2 ANQGSEA. Trimming took 4 bases from V and 4 from J; bases not matched to a gene: 5. This CDR3 has 14 residues. On this clone: Its antigen remains unidentified.

Treatment denoted: oral pan-JAK inhibitor, 5-10 mg twice daily. Lesional scalp tissue (obtained by punch biopsy) and peripheral blood were collected from alopecia areata patients. Following extraction, RNA underwent reverse transcription to cDNA, which served as the sequencing template. Some clones are missing from TCRdb's copy, which holds only in-frame ones; the method was immunoSEQ multiplex PCR. The sample includes 150,000 to 200,000 clones, approximately 62% of them seen just once. This chain joins TRBV29-1 and TRBJ1-4; 8 bases fit TRBD1. The sample in question was CD4+ T cells sorted from blood, obtained at week 24, from a patient treated with tofacitinib. The sequence derives from a human donor with alopecia areata. CDR3 in DNA: TGCAGCGTTGCCCAGGGGGCGCGTAATGAAAAACTGTTTTTT. Translated, it gives CSVAQGARNEKLFF.